The 25 T cell receptor beta chains listed next were all sequenced from one sample in a study of PD-L1 blockade in urothelial cancer (dated by TCRdb to the late 2010s). The library was generated by the immunoSEQ multiplex PCR assay. TCRdb took this table from immuneACCESS and kept in-frame rearrangements with V and J called. Such tables lack part of the clones; where checked against another copy, unresolved V genes explain under half of the gap, and the rest is unexplained. Across this sample there are over 40,000 clones, with about 85% seen only once. The biggest ten clones account for around 2.5% of the sample. The time point label on this specimen signifies: peripheral blood 6 weeks after treatment start. The specimen was PBMCs, collected around atezolizumab (anti-PD-L1) treatment. The receptors here all came from a man in his 70s with urothelial cancer.

The V and J genes are TRBV5-1 and TRBJ2-3, with 13 bases identical to TRBD2. V lost 0 bases and J lost 7; bases outside the gene matches: 8. The germline V gene has CDR1 SGHRS and CDR2 YFSETQ. CDR3 length: 17 residues. The CDR3 here is CASSLGAGTSGIHTQYF. Written as DNA, the CDR3 is TGCGCCAGCAGCTTGGGCGCCGGGACTAGCGGGATACATACGCAGTATTTT.

This clone came up once. The chain employs TRBV6-1 and TRBJ2-3, with D tentatively TRBD2 (5 bases). V dropped 7 bases and J dropped 6 bases, with 14 bases sitting between them. CDR3 length: 13 residues. Germline-derived CDR1 and CDR2 are MNHNS and SASEGT. The CDR3 region is CASKTGGADTQYF. The DNA for the CDR3 is TGTGCCAGCAAAACCGGAGGTGCGGATACGCAGTATTTT.

This clone was observed a few times. The V and J genes are TRBV6-1 and TRBJ2-7; a possible D gene is TRBD2 (5 bases). Trimming left V 3 bases short and J 8 bases short, with 14 bases between. Germline V gene lookup returns CDR1 MNHNS and CDR2 SASEGT. The CDR3 covers 13 residues. The chain's CDR3 is CASSDSAATKQYF. CDR3 bases: TGTGCCAGCAGTGATAGCGCAGCGACTAAGCAGTACTTC.

The V and J genes are TRBV11-2 and TRBJ2-2; 8 nucleotides agree with TRBD1. The germline V gene encodes CDR1 SGHAT and CDR2 FQNNGV. CDR3 length: 15 residues. The V and J ends lost 5 bases and 5 bases, in that order; junction bases with no gene match: 7. The CDR3 coding sequence is TGTGCCAGCAGCGTAACAGGGGGGAGAACCGGGGAGCTGTTTTTT. The encoded protein is CASSVTGGRTGELFF.

The chain couples TRBV4-1 to TRBJ2-1, with TRBD2 matching over 13 bases. Germline V lookup: CDR1 MGHRA, CDR2 YSYEKL. V lost 4 bases and J lost 3; bases outside the gene matches: 3. The CDR3 sequence is 16 residues long. CDR3 bases: TGCGCCAGCAGCCGGGGACTAGCGGGAAACTACAATGAGCAGTTCTTC. It specifies CASSRGLAGNYNEQFF.

The chain uses TRBV10-3 and TRBJ2-7; the match to TRBD1 covers 7 bases. CDR3 length: 14 residues. The germline CDR1 and CDR2 sequences are ENHRY and SYGVKD. With 7 bases clipped from V and 3 bases from J, the junction kept 9 bases outside the gene matches. CDR3 sequence: CAINPDRSNYEQYF. The CDR3 region has the DNA TGTGCCATCAACCCGGACAGGAGCAACTACGAGCAGTACTTC.

This clone showed up just a few times. CDR3 residues: CASRFVGTSLGEQYF. The CDR3 DNA follows: TGTGCCAGCAGGTTTGTAGGGACTAGCCTAGGCGAGCAGTACTTC. The V and J genes are TRBV27 and TRBJ2-7; 9 bases line up with TRBD2. Unmatched junction bases numbered 12, after V lost 6 bases and J lost 6 bases. This CDR3 contains 15 residues. Germline values: CDR1 MNHEY, CDR2 SMNVEV (reference sequence).

The chain uses TRBV5-4 and TRBJ2-3, with 11 positions matching TRBD2. The CDR3 is 17 amino acids. Germline CDR1 reads SGHNT; CDR2 reads YYREEE (reference sequence). With 0 bases clipped from V and 2 bases from J, the junction kept 5 bases outside the gene matches. The CDR3 region is CASSLGLAGTTTDTQYF. The CDR3 region has the DNA TGTGCCAGCAGCTTGGGACTAGCGGGAACTACCACAGATACGCAGTATTTT.

This sequence joins TRBV19 and TRBJ2-2; tentative D call: TRBD1 (6 bases). V lost 4 bases to trimming and J lost 3 bases, with 12 bases between them. CDR1 and CDR2 from the germline V gene are LNHDA and SQIVND (reference sequence). The CDR3 covers 15 residues. The CDR3 spells CASSTQGRDTGELFF. For the CDR3, the DNA is TGTGCCAGTAGTACCCAGGGGCGTGACACCGGGGAGCTGTTTTTT.

The chain combines TRBV18 with TRBJ2-1; TRBD2 matches 9 bases. The CDR3 consists of 16 residues. In germline, CDR1 is KGHSH, CDR2 LQKENI. The J segment lost 7 bases and the V segment lost 1 base, leaving 8 bases of the junction unmatched. The CDR3 DNA is TGTGCCAGCTCACCACGTGCGGCGGGAGGGGATAATGAGCAGTTCTTC. It yields the protein CASSPRAAGGDNEQFF.

The V and J genes are TRBV30 and TRBJ1-5, with unresolved D. Germline CDR1 GTSNPN, CDR2 SVGIG (reference sequence). This CDR3 is built from 13 residues. Trimming took 0 bases from V and 7 from J, leaving 10 bases between them. The CDR3 loop reads CAWSVESSQPQHF. CDR3 sequence (DNA): TGTGCCTGGAGTGTTGAGAGTTCACAGCCCCAGCATTTT.

This clone was counted only a few times. J is TRBJ2-3 and V is TRBV2; 7 bases line up with TRBD2. The CDR3 is made up of 15 amino acids. CDR1 is SNHLY, CDR2 FYNNEI, per germline. V lost 11 bases and J lost 4; bases outside the gene matches: 15. The CDR3 region has the DNA TGTGCCCTCCGCCCCCCCGGGAGGAGCGCAGATACGCAGTATTTT. Its translation: CALRPPGRSADTQYF. The whole variable domain, filled in from reference TRBV2 and TRBJ2-3, reads EPEVTQTPSHQVTQMGQEVILRCVPISNHLYFYWYRQILGQKVEFLVSFYNNEISEKSEIFDDQFSVERPDGSNFTLKIRSTKLEDSAMYFCALRPPGRSADTQYFGPGTRLTVL.

The rearrangement uses TRBV27 and TRBJ2-2, with 7 bases fitting TRBD1. Germline CDR1 is MNHEY and CDR2 is SMNVEV (reference sequence). The J segment lost 4 bases and the V segment lost 6 bases, leaving 8 bases of the junction unmatched. The CDR3 is 15 amino acids. The CDR3 here is CASRGRDSLTGELFF. In DNA, the CDR3 is TGTGCCAGCAGGGGCCGGGACAGTCTCACCGGGGAGCTGTTTTTT.

The chain couples TRBV5-1 to TRBJ2-5; tentatively, D is TRBD2 (5 bases). Deletions cut 0 bases from V and 4 bases from J, with 7 bases between. The length of the CDR3 is 13 residues. Germline V gives CDR1 SGHRS, CDR2 YFSETQ. As DNA, the CDR3 is TGCGCCAGCAGCTTGGGTCGGGGAGAGACCCAGTACTTC. This sequence encodes CASSLGRGETQYF. Full variable domain (missing parts from reference TRBV5-1 and TRBJ2-5): KAGVTQTPRYLIKTRGQQVTLSCSPISGHRSVSWYQQTPGQGLQFLFEYFSETQRNKGNFPGRFSGRQFSNSRSEMNVSTLELGDSALYLCASSLGRGETQYFGPGTRLLVL.

This clone occurred a few times. The chain is built from TRBV28 and TRBJ1-2; no firm D call. The germline gives CDR1 MDHEN, CDR2 SYDVKM. The CDR3 is 12 residues long. V was trimmed by 2 bases and J by 1 base, leaving 2 bases between them. DNA of the CDR3: TGTGCCAGCAGTTTACTTAACTATGGCTACACCTTC. Protein sequence: CASSLLNYGYTF.

The chain carries TRBV4-1 and TRBJ2-7; TRBD2 is a possible D gene (6 bases). Germline CDR1 reads MGHRA; CDR2 reads YSYEKL. Trimming removed 1 base from V and 2 bases from J, with 12 bases in between. The CDR3 is 15 amino acids. CDR3 DNA: TGCGCCAGCAGCCAAGTCGGGACTGTTACCTACGAGCAGTACTTC. As protein: CASSQVGTVTYEQYF.

The chain is built from TRBV28 and TRBJ2-7, with a weak D call TRBD2 (6 bases). Trimming took 5 bases from V and 2 from J, leaving 13 bases between them. CDR1 and CDR2 from the germline V gene are MDHEN and SYDVKM. The CDR3 length is 14 residues. CDR3 coding DNA: TGTGCCAGCAGTCCTGGAGGGGATACCTACGAGCAGTACTTC. This codes for CASSPGGDTYEQYF. The full variable domain, in which reference TRBV28 and TRBJ2-7 provide the parts outside the CDR3, is DVKVTQSSRYLVKRTGEKVFLECVQDMDHENMFWYRQDPGLGLRLIYFSYDVKMKEKGDIPEGYSVSREKKERFSLILESASTNQTSMYLCASSPGGDTYEQYFGPGTRLTVT.

V usage is TRBV5-1 and J usage is TRBJ2-7; 7 nucleotides agree with TRBD2. The trim removed 4 bases at V and 3 bases at J, leaving 10 bases unmatched. The CDR3 is made up of 15 amino acids. The germline V gene has CDR1 SGHRS and CDR2 YFSETQ. CDR3 nucleotide sequence: TGCGCCAGCAGCATAGCGGGTGGGGTTGGCTACGAGCAGTACTTC. It codes for CASSIAGGVGYEQYF.

This clone has only a few counts. CDR3 amino acids: CASSIGAGTSGTDTQYF. CDR3 DNA sequence: TGTGCCAGTAGTATAGGAGCGGGGACTAGCGGCACAGATACGCAGTATTTT. This rearrangement joins TRBV19 to TRBJ2-3, with 10 positions matching TRBD2. This CDR3 has 17 amino acids. Germline V gene sequence: CDR1 LNHDA, CDR2 SQIVND (reference sequence). V lost 1 base and J lost 1; bases outside the gene matches: 5.

This sequence joins TRBV11-2 and TRBJ2-3; the D is unclear. CDR1 and CDR2 from the germline V gene are SGHAT and FQNNGV. Trimming left V 1 base short and J 1 base short, with 18 bases between. This CDR3 contains 18 residues. DNA for the CDR3: TGTGCCAGCAGCTTAGGAGGTGGGTCAAGAGTTGGCACAGATACGCAGTATTTT. Amino acids: CASSLGGGSRVGTDTQYF.

CDR3 DNA sequence: TGTGCCAGCAGTTACCTGGGGGGGACGTCCTACGAGCAGTACTTC. Translation gives CASSYLGGTSYEQYF. J is TRBJ2-7 and V is TRBV6-5; 7 bases agree with TRBD2. After removal of 2 bases from V and 1 base from J, the junction contained 5 bases not matched to a gene. The germline CDR1 and CDR2 sequences are MNHEY and SVGAGI. This CDR3 comprises 15 residues.

The rearrangement uses TRBV13 and TRBJ2-7; D perhaps matches TRBD2 (7 bases). The germline V gene encodes CDR1 PRHDT and CDR2 FYEKMQ (reference sequence). This CDR3 is built from 15 residues. V dropped 5 bases and J dropped 3 bases, with 17 bases sitting between them. Here the CDR3 reads CASSRGGGNHYEQYF. The CDR3 DNA sequence: TGTGCCAGCAGCCGTGGGGGGGGCAATCACTACGAGCAGTACTTC.

V is TRBV6-1 and J is TRBJ2-3; D perhaps matches TRBD1 (6 bases). The ends were cut back, 4 bases at V and 0 bases at J, with 11 bases in the middle. Germline CDR1 is MNHNS and CDR2 is SASEGT. The CDR3 covers 15 residues. CDR3 in amino acids: CASSARQGSTDTQYF. In nucleotides, the CDR3 is TGTGCCAGCAGTGCTCGTCAGGGGAGCACAGATACGCAGTATTTT.

The rearrangement uses TRBV7-2 and TRBJ2-1, with D perhaps matching TRBD2 (5 bases). This CDR3 spans 14 amino acids. Germline V gene data show CDR1 as SGHTA and CDR2 as FQGNSA. Between the trimmed V and J ends, which lost 1 base and 8 bases, there was a span of 12 bases. The CDR3 here is CASSLEPGSYEQFF. CDR3 in DNA: TGTGCCAGCAGCTTAGAACCGGGGTCCTATGAGCAGTTCTTC.

This chain's CDR3 is CASRFLYEQYF. In DNA form, the CDR3 reads TGTGCCAGCAGATTTTTATACGAGCAGTACTTC. The chain couples TRBV2 to TRBJ2-7, with unresolved D. Germline V CDR1 and CDR2: SNHLY, FYNNEI. The V end was cut by 6 bases, the J end by 4 bases, with 7 bases between. The CDR3 loop spans 11 amino acids.